This TCR beta chain emerged from a study of T cell responses to AZD1222 COVID-19 vaccine. General study findings and limits: The reported proportion of spike-specific TCRs targeting unmutated variant regions was nearly half. Baseline serology detected seropositivity in only six AZD1222 recipients. White British people made up most donors, females outnumbered males, and clonal diversity was possibly underestimated. Following two doses of AZD1222, Spike-specific TCR breadth and depth rose.

Concerning this clone: The antigen remains unidentified.

Deletions cut 0 bases from V and 4 bases from J, with 18 bases between. CDR1 is MGHRA, CDR2 YSYEKL, per germline. The CDR3 consists of 17 residues. Method: immunoSEQ multiplex PCR; TCRdb's copy keeps in-frame clones and lacks some. The table lists tens of thousands of clones, about 90% of them singletons. V gene TRBV4-1 combines with J gene TRBJ1-2; D is undetermined. This clonotype originated in an adult in good health. Sequencing was performed on peripheral blood, taken on day 0 of MenACWY control vaccination. The CDR3 sequence is CASSQELRSSTVYGYTF. The CDR3, as DNA: TGCGCCAGCAGCCAAGAATTGCGGTCGAGTACGGTCTATGGCTACACCTTC.